The entry that follows covers one TCR beta chain sequence. What it binds is unknown. These data originate in a study of OX40 agonist ivuxolimab in advanced cancers. About the study: Patients received intravenous ivuxolimab every 2 weeks at 0.01 to 10 mg/kg. Age averaged around 60 years (range roughly 20 to 90), and 82.7% were male. Checkpoint inhibitors had been given previously to over 30% of patients.

Study-wide points: The average count of expanded clones was higher among CD8+ T cells than among CD4+.

The germline V and J ends were trimmed by 4 bases and 4 bases, with 11 bases remaining between them. This CDR3 comprises 14 residues. The germline CDR1 and CDR2 sequences are SGHAT and FQDESV (reference sequence). The method was immunoSEQ multiplex PCR; TCRdb's version includes in-frame clones alone and lacks a portion of them. The sample includes about 70,000 clones, just over 85% of them seen just once. The specimen was CD4+ or CD8+ T cells sorted from blood, collected in a trial of the OX40 agonist ivuxolimab. This TCR derives from an adult with an advanced solid tumor such as melanoma, head and neck, liver or kidney cancer. V is TRBV11-1 and J is TRBJ2-1; D gene ambiguous. Here the CDR3 reads CASSSKEGYNEQFF. CDR3 DNA: TGTGCCAGCAGCTCAAAGGAAGGGTACAATGAGCAGTTCTTC.